Many counts were recorded for the clone carrying this T cell receptor beta chain. The CDR3 has 15 amino acids. Germline V gene data show CDR1 as LNHNV and CDR2 as YYDKDF (reference sequence). The trim removed 5 bases at V and 5 bases at J, leaving 6 bases unmatched. This entry comes from a study of T cells after posttransplantation cyclophosphamide. Libraries were prepared by immunoSEQ multiplex PCR; TCRdb keeps only in-frame clonotypes and omits some of them. This sample comprises about 44,000 clones, none seen once only. The sequence was collected from a middle-aged man in good health, CMV-negative, and a related stem cell transplant donor. The specimen sequenced was PBMCs. V and J are TRBV15 and TRBJ2-1; 10 bases match TRBD2. CDR3 in amino acids: CATSLRLAGHNEQFF. DNA of the CDR3: TGTGCCACCAGCTTAAGACTAGCGGGTCACAATGAGCAGTTCTTC.